The clone carrying this TCR beta chain has at least ten counts. From RNA transcripts, TCR beta CDR3 regions were amplified. The HTBI primer set was used in a first-round RT-PCR of the TCR CDR3. TCRdb independently ran MiXCR on the multiplex PCR reads; one entry per CDR3 protein. The sample carries roughly 350,000 distinct CDR3 sequences, roughly 13% recorded once. This entry comes from a study of T cells in Graves' hyperthyroidism and ophthalmopathy. This TCR was recovered from a woman aged 40-49 years with Graves' ophthalmopathy. Sequenced input: blood.

The CDR3 DNA is TGTGCCAGTAGTACAGCCGGGACGATATCTGGGGAGCTGTTTTTT. This encodes CASSTAGTISGELFF. V is TRBV19 and J is TRBJ2-2; D may match TRBD1 or TRBD2 (5 bases each). V shed 4 bases and J shed 8 bases, with 17 bases lying between them. Per the germline V gene, CDR1 is LNHDA and CDR2 is SQIVND (reference sequence). The CDR3 loop spans 15 amino acids.